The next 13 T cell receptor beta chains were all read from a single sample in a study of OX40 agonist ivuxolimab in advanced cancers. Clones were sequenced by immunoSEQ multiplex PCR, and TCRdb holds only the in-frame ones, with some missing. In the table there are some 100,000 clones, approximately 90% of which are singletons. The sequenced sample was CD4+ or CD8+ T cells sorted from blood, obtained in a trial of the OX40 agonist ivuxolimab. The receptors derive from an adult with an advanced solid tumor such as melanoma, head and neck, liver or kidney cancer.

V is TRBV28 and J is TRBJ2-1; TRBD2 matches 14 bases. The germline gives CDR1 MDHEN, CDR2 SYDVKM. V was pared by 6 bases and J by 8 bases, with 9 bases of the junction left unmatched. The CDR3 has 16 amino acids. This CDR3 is CASRAQGLAGVYEQFF. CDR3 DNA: TGTGCCAGCAGAGCGCAGGGACTAGCGGGAGTCTATGAGCAGTTCTTC.

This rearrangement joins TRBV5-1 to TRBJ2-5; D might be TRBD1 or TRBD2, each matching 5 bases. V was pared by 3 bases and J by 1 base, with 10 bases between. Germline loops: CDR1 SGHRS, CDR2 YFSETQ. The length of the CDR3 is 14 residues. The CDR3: CASSSGTAQETQYF. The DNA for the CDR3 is TGCGCCAGCAGCTCCGGGACGGCCCAAGAGACCCAGTACTTC.

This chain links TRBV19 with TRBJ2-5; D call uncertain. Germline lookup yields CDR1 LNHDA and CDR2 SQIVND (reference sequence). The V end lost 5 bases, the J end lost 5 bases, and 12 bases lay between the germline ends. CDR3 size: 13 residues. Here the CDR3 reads CASSGLVRETQYF. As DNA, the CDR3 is TGTGCCAGTAGTGGGCTAGTAAGGGAGACCCAGTACTTC.

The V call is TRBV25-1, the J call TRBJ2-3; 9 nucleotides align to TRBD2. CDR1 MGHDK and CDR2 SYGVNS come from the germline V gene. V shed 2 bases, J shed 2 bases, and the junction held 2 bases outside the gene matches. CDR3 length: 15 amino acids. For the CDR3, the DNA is TGTGCCAGCAGTGAAGGGACTAGCTTCACAGATACGCAGTATTTT. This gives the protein CASSEGTSFTDTQYF.

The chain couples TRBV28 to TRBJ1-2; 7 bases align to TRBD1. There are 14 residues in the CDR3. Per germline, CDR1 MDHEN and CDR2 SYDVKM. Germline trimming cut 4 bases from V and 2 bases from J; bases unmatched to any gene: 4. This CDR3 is CASSSGTANYGYTF. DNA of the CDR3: TGTGCCAGCAGTTCCGGGACAGCGAACTATGGCTACACCTTC.

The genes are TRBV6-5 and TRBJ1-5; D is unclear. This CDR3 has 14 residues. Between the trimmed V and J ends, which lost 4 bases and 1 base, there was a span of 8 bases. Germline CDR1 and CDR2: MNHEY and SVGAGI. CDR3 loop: CASSSRRSNQPQHF. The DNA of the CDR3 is TGTGCCAGCAGTTCGCGACGGAGCAATCAGCCCCAGCATTTT.

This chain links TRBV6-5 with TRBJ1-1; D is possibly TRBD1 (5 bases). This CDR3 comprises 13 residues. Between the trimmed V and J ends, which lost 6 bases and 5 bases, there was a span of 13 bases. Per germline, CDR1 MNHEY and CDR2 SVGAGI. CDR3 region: CASSLWEGTEAFF. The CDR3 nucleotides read TGTGCCAGCAGCCTTTGGGAGGGGACTGAAGCTTTCTTT.

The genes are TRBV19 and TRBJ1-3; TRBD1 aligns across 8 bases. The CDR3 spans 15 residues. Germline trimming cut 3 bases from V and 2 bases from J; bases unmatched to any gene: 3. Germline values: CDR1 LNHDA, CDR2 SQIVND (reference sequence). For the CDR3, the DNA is TGTGCCAGTAGTATCGGCAGGGGGCCTGGAAACACCATATATTTT. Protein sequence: CASSIGRGPGNTIYF.

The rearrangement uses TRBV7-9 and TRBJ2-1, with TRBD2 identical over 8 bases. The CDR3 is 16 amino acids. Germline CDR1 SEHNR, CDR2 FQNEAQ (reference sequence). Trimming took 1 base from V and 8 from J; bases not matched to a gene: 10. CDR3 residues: CASSLGFGGGHDEQFF. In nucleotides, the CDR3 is TGTGCCAGCAGCTTAGGATTTGGCGGGGGGCACGATGAGCAGTTCTTC.

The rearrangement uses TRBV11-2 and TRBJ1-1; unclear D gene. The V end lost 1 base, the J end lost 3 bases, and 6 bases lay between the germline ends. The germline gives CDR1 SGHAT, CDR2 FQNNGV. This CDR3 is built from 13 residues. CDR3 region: CASSLVEDTEAFF. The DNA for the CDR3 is TGTGCCAGCAGCTTAGTAGAGGACACTGAAGCTTTCTTT.

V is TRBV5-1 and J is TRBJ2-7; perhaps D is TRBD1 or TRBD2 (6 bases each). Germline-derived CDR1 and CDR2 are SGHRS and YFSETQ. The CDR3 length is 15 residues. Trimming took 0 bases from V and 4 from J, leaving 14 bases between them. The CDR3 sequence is CASSLGGGRVYEQYF. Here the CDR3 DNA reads TGCGCCAGCAGCTTGGGTGGGGGGCGCGTTTACGAGCAGTACTTC.

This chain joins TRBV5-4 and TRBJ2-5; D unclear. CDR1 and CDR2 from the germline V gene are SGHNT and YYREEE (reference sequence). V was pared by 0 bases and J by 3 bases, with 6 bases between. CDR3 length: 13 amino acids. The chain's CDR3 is CASSLGREETQYF. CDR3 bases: TGTGCCAGCAGCTTGGGGAGAGAAGAGACCCAGTACTTC.

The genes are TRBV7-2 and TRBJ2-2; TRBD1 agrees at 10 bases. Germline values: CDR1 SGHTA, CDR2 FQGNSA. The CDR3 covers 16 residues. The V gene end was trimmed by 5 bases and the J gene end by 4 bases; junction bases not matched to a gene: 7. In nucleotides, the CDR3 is TGTGCCAGCAGCACCCGACAGGGGGCTAGCACCGGGGAGCTGTTTTTT. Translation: CASSTRQGASTGELFF.